This T cell receptor (beta chain) was obtained from a study of cytomegalovirus exposure and HLA in healthy donors. Germline lookup yields CDR1 SGHTA and CDR2 FQGTGA. Trimming at V came to 5 bases and at J to 5 bases, leaving 9 bases not matched to a gene. The CDR3 is 15 residues long. Researchers ran the PCR with 60 Vbeta and 13 Jbeta primers. The protocol was immunoSEQ multiplex PCR, while the TCRdb copy is restricted to in-frame clones and leaves out a portion. The data hold a few hundred thousand clones, with around 83% observed a single time. This clone was observed once. The genes are TRBV7-3 and TRBJ2-5, with 9 bases fitting TRBD1. The sequence was obtained from a girl aged 10 to 17 in good health and CMV-seronegative. The material sequenced was PBMCs. CDR3 protein: CASSPGTGIKETQYF. The CDR3, as DNA: TGTGCCAGCAGCCCCGGGACAGGGATCAAGGAGACCCAGTACTTC.